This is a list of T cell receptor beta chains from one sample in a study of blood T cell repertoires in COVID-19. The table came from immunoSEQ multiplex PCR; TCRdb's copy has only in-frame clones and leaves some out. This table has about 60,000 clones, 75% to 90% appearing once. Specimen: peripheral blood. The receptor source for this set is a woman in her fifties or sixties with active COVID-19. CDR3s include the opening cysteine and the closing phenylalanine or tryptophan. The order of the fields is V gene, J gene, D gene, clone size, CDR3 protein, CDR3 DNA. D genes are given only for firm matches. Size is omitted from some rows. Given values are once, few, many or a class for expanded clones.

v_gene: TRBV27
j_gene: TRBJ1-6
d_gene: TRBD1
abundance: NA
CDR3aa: CASSLFYRGQGRSPLHF
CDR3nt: TGTGCCAGCAGTTTATTCTACCGGGGACAGGGCCGTTCACCCCTCCACTTT

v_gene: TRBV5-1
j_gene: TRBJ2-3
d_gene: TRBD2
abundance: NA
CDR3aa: CASSFRLAGNTDTQYF
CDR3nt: TGCGCCAGCAGCTTCCGACTAGCTGGGAACACAGATACGCAGTATTTT

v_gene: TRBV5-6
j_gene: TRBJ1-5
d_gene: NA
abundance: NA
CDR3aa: CASSPWGLGHLSPQHF
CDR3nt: TGTGCCAGCAGCCCCTGGGGCCTGGGACACCTATCGCCCCAGCATTTT

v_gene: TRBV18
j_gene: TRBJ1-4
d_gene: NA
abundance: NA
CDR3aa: CASSPPLDRDDEKLFF
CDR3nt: TGTGCCAGCTCACCACCGTTGGACAGAGACGATGAAAAACTGTTTTTT

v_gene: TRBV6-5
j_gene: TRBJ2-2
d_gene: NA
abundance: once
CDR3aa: CASNLGPNTGELFF
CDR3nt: TGTGCCAGCAATCTAGGCCCGAACACCGGGGAGCTGTTTTTT

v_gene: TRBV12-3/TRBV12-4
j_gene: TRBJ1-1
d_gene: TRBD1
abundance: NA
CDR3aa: CASSLGQGPQAFF
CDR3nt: TGTGCCAGCAGTTTAGGACAGGGACCTCAAGCTTTCTTT

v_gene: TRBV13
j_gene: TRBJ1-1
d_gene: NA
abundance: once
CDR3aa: CASSLGGNTEAFF
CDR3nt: TGTGCCAGCAGCCTCGGGGGGAACACTGAAGCTTTCTTT

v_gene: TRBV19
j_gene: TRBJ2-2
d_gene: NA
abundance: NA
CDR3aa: CASSITSGGIDTGELFF
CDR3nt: TGTGCCAGTAGTATCACAAGCGGAGGTATTGACACCGGGGAGCTGTTTTTT

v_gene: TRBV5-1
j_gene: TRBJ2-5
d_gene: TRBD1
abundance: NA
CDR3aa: CASSLGQGVSETQYF
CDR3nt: TGCGCCAGCAGCTTGGGACAGGGGGTTTCGGAGACCCAGTACTTC

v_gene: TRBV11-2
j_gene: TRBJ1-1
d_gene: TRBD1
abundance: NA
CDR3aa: CASSRQGVTEAFF
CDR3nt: TGTGCCAGCAGCCGACAGGGCGTCACTGAAGCTTTCTTT

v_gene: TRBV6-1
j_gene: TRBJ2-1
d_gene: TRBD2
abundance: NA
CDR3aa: CASSEASSGGGEQFF
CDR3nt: TGTGCCAGCAGTGAAGCAAGTAGCGGGGGCGGTGAGCAGTTCTTC

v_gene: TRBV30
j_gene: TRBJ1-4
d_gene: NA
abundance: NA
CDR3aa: CAWSVRVGEKLFF
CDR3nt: TGTGCCTGGAGTGTCAGGGTTGGTGAAAAACTGTTTTTT

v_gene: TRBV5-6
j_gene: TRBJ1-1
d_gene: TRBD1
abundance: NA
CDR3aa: CASNFDRGRAEAFF
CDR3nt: TGTGCCAGCAACTTTGACAGGGGAAGGGCTGAAGCTTTCTTT

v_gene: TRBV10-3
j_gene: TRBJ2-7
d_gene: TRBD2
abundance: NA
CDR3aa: CAISGTSGGKYEQYF
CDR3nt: TGTGCCATCAGTGGGACTAGCGGGGGGAAGTACGAGCAGTACTTC

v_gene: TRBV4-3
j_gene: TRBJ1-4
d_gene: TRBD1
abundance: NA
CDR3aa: CASSQGNGQAYNEKLFF
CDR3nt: TGCGCCAGCAGCCAAGGAAACGGACAGGCTTATAATGAAAAACTGTTTTTT

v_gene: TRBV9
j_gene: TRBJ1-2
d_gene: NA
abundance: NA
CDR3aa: CASSVSRYYGYTF
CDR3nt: TGTGCCAGCAGCGTAAGTCGGTACTATGGCTACACCTTC

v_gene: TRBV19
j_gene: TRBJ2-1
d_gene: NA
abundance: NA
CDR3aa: CASTTGKNEQFF
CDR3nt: TGTGCCAGTACAACAGGGAAAAATGAGCAGTTCTTC

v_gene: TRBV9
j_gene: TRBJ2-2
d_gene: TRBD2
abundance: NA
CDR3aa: CASSVTSGGARTGELFF
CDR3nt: TGTGCCAGCAGCGTAACAAGCGGGGGGGCGAGGACCGGGGAGCTGTTTTTT

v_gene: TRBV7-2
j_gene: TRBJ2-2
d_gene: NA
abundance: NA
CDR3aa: CASSFVAGELFF
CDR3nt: TGTGCCAGCAGCTTCGTAGCCGGGGAGCTGTTTTTT

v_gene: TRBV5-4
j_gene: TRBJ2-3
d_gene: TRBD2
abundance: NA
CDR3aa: CASSLGGTSGTHTQYF
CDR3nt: TGTGCCAGCAGCTTGGGCGGGACTAGCGGGACTCATACGCAGTATTTT

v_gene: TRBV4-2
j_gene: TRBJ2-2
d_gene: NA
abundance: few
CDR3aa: CASSQDPTYTGELFF
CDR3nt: TGTGCCAGCAGCCAAGACCCAACATACACCGGGGAGCTGTTTTTT

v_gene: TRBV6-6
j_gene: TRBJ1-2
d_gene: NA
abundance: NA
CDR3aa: CASSYAGGGVGYTF
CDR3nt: TGTGCCAGCAGTTACGCGGGGGGAGGTGTTGGCTACACCTTC

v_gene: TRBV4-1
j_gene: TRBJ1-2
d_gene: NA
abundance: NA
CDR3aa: CASSQGRQINYGYTF
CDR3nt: TGCGCCAGCAGCCAAGGGCGACAGATTAACTATGGCTACACCTTC

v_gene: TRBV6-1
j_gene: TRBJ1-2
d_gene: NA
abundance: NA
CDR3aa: CASSEPGLPADNYGYTF
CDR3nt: TGTGCCAGCAGTGAACCGGGACTCCCCGCAGATAACTATGGCTACACCTTC

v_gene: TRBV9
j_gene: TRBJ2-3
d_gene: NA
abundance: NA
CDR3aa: CASSVGGAPADTQYF
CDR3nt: TGTGCCAGCAGCGTCGGCGGGGCACCGGCAGATACGCAGTATTTT

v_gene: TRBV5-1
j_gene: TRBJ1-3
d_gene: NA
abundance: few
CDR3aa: CASSYGSSGNTIYF
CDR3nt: TGCGCCAGCAGCTACGGGTCCTCTGGAAACACCATATATTTT

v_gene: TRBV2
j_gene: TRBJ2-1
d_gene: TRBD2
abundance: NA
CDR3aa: CASSERGMKRGVYNEQFF
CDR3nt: TGTGCCAGCAGTGAACGGGGAATGAAGCGGGGGGTCTACAATGAGCAGTTCTTC

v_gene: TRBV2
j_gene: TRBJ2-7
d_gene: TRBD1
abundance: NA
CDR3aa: CASSEAIGAGGAYEQYF
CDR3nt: TGTGCCAGCAGTGAAGCGATCGGTGCAGGGGGCGCCTACGAGCAGTACTTC

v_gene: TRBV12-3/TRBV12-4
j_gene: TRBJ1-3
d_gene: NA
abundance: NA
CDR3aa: CASSFLPRNTIYF
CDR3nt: TGTGCCAGCAGTTTTCTCCCCCGAAACACCATATATTTT

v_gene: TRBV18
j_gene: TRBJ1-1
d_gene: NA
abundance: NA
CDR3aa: CASSPLRGLAEAFF
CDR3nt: TGTGCCAGCTCACCACTTAGGGGGTTGGCTGAAGCTTTCTTT

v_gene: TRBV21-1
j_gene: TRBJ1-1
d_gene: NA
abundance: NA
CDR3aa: CASSKGRRWTEAFF
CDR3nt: TGTGCCAGCAGCAAAGGGAGAAGGTGGACTGAAGCTTTCTTT

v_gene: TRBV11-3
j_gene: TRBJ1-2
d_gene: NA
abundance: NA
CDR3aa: CASSFRQPPMNYGYTF
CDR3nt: TGTGCCAGCAGCTTTCGACAGCCTCCGATGAACTATGGCTACACCTTC

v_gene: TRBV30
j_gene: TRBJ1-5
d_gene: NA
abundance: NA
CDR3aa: CAWSGRARQPQHF
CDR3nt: TGTGCCTGGAGTGGGAGGGCTCGGCAGCCCCAGCATTTT

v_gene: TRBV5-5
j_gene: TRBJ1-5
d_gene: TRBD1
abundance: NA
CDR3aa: CASSFRPPGQNQPQHF
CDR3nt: TGTGCCAGCAGCTTTCGACCCCCGGGACAGAATCAGCCCCAGCATTTT

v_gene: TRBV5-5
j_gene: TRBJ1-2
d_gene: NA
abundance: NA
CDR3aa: CASAQGYNYGYTF
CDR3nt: TGTGCCAGCGCACAGGGATACAACTATGGCTACACCTTC

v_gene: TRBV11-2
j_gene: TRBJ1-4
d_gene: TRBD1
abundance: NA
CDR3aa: CASSPPLIYAGTGEEKLFF
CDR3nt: TGTGCCAGCAGCCCGCCCCTTATTTATGCCGGGACAGGGGAGGAAAAACTGTTTTTT